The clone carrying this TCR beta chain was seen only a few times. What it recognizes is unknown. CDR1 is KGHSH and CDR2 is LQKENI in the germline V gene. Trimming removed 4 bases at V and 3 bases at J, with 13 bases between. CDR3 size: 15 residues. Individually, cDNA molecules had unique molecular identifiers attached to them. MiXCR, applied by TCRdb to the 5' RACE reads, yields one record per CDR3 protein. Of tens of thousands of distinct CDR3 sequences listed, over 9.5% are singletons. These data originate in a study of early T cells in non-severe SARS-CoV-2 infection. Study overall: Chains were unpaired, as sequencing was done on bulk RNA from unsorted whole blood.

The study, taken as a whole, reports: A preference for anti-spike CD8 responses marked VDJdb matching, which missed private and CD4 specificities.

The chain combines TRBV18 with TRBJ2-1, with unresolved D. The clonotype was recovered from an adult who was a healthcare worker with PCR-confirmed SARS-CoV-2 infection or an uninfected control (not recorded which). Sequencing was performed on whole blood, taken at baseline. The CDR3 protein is CASSLGPGNYNEQFF. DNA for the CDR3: TGTGCCAGCTCACTCGGCCCCGGAAACTACAATGAGCAGTTCTTC.